Below are 12 T cell receptor beta chains sequenced from a single sample in a study of T cells in localized non-small cell lung cancer. Produced via immunoSEQ multiplex PCR; TCRdb's table is partial and in-frame only. The repertoire holds around 100,000 clones, 87% seen once, with roughly 15% in the top ten. The sequencing here drew on peripheral blood, taken before any cancer treatment. The receptors were sampled from a man aged 40-75 years with stage I squamous cell lung carcinoma.

The J gene is TRBJ1-1, the V gene TRBV4-1; 11 bases match TRBD1. CDR3 length: 19 amino acids. CDR1 is MGHRA, CDR2 YSYEKL, per germline. J was trimmed by 0 bases and V by 6 bases; bases with no gene match: 15. The chain's CDR3 is CASRTLPRGGQGVNTEAFF. The CDR3 DNA sequence: TGCGCCAGCAGAACGTTACCTAGAGGGGGACAGGGGGTGAACACTGAAGCTTTCTTT.

The V gene is TRBV5-1, the J gene TRBJ2-1, with 7 bases that match TRBD1. The CDR3 is 16 residues long. Germline lookup yields CDR1 SGHRS and CDR2 YFSETQ. Losses at the gene ends were 2 bases for V and 1 base for J; bases not matched to a gene: 6. In DNA, the CDR3 is TGCGCCAGCAGCTTAGGGGGCGACCCTTCCTACAATGAGCAGTTCTTC. Its protein product is CASSLGGDPSYNEQFF.

This chain uses TRBV27 with TRBJ1-6, with D maybe TRBD1 (5 bases). The CDR3 contains 16 residues. V gave up 5 bases and J gave up 6 bases, with 17 bases separating them. Germline CDR1 and CDR2: MNHEY and SMNVEV (reference sequence). As DNA, the CDR3 is TGTGCCAGCAGTCCATCGGGGGACCGAACTAATTCACCCCTCCACTTT. Protein sequence: CASSPSGDRTNSPLHF.

The CDR3 is CASSLVRGNEKLFF. Written as DNA, the CDR3 is TGTGCCAGCAGTTTAGTCAGGGGTAATGAAAAACTGTTTTTT. This chain uses TRBV28 with TRBJ1-4; weak D call: TRBD1 (6 bases). CDR1 MDHEN and CDR2 SYDVKM come from the germline V gene. The CDR3 has 14 amino acids. The V end was cut by 2 bases, the J end by 4 bases, with 8 bases between.

This clone appeared a single time. The chain joins TRBV15 to TRBJ2-1, with 8 bases that match TRBD2. Germline CDR1 reads LNHNV; CDR2 reads YYDKDF (reference sequence). V was clipped by 5 bases and J by 5 bases; unmatched bases: 8. The length of the CDR3 is 15 residues. The CDR3 DNA is TGTGCCACCAGCTCCTATCGGGGGGGAAACAATGAGCAGTTCTTC. This translates into CATSSYRGGNNEQFF.

This chain links TRBV5-1 with TRBJ1-1; D call uncertain. Germline CDR1 SGHRS, CDR2 YFSETQ. V dropped 0 bases and J dropped 4 bases, with 13 bases sitting between them. CDR3 length equals 15 residues. CDR3 in amino acids: CASSLAVSGITEAFF. CDR3 bases: TGCGCCAGCAGCTTGGCCGTTTCGGGGATCACTGAAGCTTTCTTT.

The V call is TRBV6-5, the J call TRBJ2-3; D might be TRBD2 (5 bases). Trimming stripped 2 bases from V and 0 bases from J, with 12 bases between. Germline V gene lookup returns CDR1 MNHEY and CDR2 SVGAGI. This CDR3 spans 16 amino acids. CDR3 sequence reads: CASSYTGRTSTDTQYF. The CDR3 DNA sequence: TGTGCCAGCAGTTACACCGGCCGGACTAGCACAGATACGCAGTATTTT.

CDR3 bases: TGTGCCAGCAGTGTATTGGACAGGGTGACCGGGGAGCTGTTTTTT. Translating it yields CASSVLDRVTGELFF. The chain combines TRBV2 with TRBJ2-2; 8 nucleotides align to TRBD1. J gave up 5 bases and V 4 bases, and 6 bases lay outside the gene matches. The CDR3 is made up of 15 amino acids. Germline CDR1 and CDR2: SNHLY and FYNNEI.

The chain has TRBV28 and TRBJ1-6, with D possibly TRBD1 on 5 matching bases. Germline V gene data show CDR1 as MDHEN and CDR2 as SYDVKM. With 2 bases removed from V and 8 bases from J, the gap between germline ends came to 10 bases. This CDR3 has 14 amino acids. CDR3 DNA sequence: TGTGCCAGCAGTTTACGGACATCGTATTCACCCCTCCACTTT. Protein sequence: CASSLRTSYSPLHF.

V is TRBV5-1 and J is TRBJ1-4; the D gene is possibly TRBD1 (5 bases). V lost 4 bases, J lost 8 bases, and 18 bases lay in between. Germline V lookup: CDR1 SGHRS, CDR2 YFSETQ. This CDR3 region has 15 residues. In DNA, the CDR3 is TGCGCCAGCAGCGCGACCAGGGAGCGAAGGGAAAAACTGTTTTTT. The encoded protein is CASSATRERREKLFF. Together with reference TRBV5-1 and TRBJ1-4, the CDR3 gives the full variable domain: KAGVTQTPRYLIKTRGQQVTLSCSPISGHRSVSWYQQTPGQGLQFLFEYFSETQRNKGNFPGRFSGRQFSNSRSEMNVSTLELGDSALYLCASSATRERREKLFFGSGTQLSVL.

The V call is TRBV2, the J call TRBJ1-4, with 7 bases that match TRBD1. In germline, CDR1 is SNHLY, CDR2 FYNNEI. With 7 bases clipped from V and 8 bases from J, the junction kept 7 bases outside the gene matches. The CDR3 covers 13 residues. The CDR3 sequence is CASNAGGREKLFF. DNA for the CDR3: TGTGCCAGCAATGCAGGGGGGCGGGAAAAACTGTTTTTT.

This chain joins TRBV9 and TRBJ1-2; D gene unclear. This CDR3 region has 15 residues. The germline V gene has CDR1 SGDLS and CDR2 YYNGEE. Trimming left V 0 bases short and J 8 bases short, with 17 bases between. This chain's CDR3 is CASSVDPELGGGYTF. The DNA for the CDR3 is TGTGCCAGCAGCGTAGACCCCGAGCTGGGCGGAGGCTACACCTTC.